The T cell receptor beta chain described here comes from a study of human T cells and chemical hapten exposure. Study as a whole: On about 2 cm by about 2 cm of upper inner arm skin, sensitization was performed with 2% DPC.

Described time point: pre-sensitization, week 0. Treatment in this sample: therapeutic diphenylcyclopropenone sensitization with weekly scalp DPC. Total RNA extraction was carried out from unfractionated whole blood. Notes on the study in general: There was a positive correlation between PT1 expanded TCR counts and patch test score.

This clonotype was seen only a few times. Antigen specificity is unknown. Trimming removed 5 bases from V and 0 bases from J; junction bases left unmatched: 7. The CDR3 spans 16 residues. The germline gives CDR1 LNHDA, CDR2 SQIVND (reference sequence). Attachment of unique molecular identifiers to individual cDNA molecules was performed in the library. MiXCR was run by TCRdb on the RACE reads, yielding one entry per CDR3 protein. This sample has 33,000 or so distinct CDR3 sequences; 9% to 15% occur once, and the top ten carry approximately 1.9%. This TCR derives from a woman aged 40 to 55 with alopecia areata. Some clones in this sample may be carry-over from other donors' samples. The chain recombines TRBV19 with TRBJ2-1, with TRBD1 matching over 7 bases. Sequenced here: whole blood, sampled in connection with sensitization to the hapten diphenylcyclopropenone (DPC). As DNA, the CDR3 is TGTGCCAGTAGTTGGACAGGTAAAAGCTCCTACAATGAGCAGTTCTTC. Translated: CASSWTGKSSYNEQFF.